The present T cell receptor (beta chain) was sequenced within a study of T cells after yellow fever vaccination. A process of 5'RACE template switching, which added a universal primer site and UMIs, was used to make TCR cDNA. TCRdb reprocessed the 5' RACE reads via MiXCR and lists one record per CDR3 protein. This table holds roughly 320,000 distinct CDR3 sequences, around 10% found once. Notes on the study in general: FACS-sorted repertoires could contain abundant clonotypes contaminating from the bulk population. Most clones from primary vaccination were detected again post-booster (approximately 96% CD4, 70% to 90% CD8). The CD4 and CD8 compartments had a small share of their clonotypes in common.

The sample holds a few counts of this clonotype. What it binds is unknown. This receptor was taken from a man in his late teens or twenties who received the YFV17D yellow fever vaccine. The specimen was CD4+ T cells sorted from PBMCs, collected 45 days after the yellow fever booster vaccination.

In DNA form, the CDR3 reads TGCAGTGCTAGGGGAGGGACTAGCGGGGGCAATGAGCAGTTCTTC. Amino acids: CSARGGTSGGNEQFF. The chain recombines TRBV20-1 with TRBJ2-1; TRBD2 agrees at 14 bases. CDR3 length: 15 amino acids. V dropped 3 bases and J dropped 6; count of bases not matched to a gene: 4. Germline lookup yields CDR1 DFQATT and CDR2 SNEGSKA (reference sequence).